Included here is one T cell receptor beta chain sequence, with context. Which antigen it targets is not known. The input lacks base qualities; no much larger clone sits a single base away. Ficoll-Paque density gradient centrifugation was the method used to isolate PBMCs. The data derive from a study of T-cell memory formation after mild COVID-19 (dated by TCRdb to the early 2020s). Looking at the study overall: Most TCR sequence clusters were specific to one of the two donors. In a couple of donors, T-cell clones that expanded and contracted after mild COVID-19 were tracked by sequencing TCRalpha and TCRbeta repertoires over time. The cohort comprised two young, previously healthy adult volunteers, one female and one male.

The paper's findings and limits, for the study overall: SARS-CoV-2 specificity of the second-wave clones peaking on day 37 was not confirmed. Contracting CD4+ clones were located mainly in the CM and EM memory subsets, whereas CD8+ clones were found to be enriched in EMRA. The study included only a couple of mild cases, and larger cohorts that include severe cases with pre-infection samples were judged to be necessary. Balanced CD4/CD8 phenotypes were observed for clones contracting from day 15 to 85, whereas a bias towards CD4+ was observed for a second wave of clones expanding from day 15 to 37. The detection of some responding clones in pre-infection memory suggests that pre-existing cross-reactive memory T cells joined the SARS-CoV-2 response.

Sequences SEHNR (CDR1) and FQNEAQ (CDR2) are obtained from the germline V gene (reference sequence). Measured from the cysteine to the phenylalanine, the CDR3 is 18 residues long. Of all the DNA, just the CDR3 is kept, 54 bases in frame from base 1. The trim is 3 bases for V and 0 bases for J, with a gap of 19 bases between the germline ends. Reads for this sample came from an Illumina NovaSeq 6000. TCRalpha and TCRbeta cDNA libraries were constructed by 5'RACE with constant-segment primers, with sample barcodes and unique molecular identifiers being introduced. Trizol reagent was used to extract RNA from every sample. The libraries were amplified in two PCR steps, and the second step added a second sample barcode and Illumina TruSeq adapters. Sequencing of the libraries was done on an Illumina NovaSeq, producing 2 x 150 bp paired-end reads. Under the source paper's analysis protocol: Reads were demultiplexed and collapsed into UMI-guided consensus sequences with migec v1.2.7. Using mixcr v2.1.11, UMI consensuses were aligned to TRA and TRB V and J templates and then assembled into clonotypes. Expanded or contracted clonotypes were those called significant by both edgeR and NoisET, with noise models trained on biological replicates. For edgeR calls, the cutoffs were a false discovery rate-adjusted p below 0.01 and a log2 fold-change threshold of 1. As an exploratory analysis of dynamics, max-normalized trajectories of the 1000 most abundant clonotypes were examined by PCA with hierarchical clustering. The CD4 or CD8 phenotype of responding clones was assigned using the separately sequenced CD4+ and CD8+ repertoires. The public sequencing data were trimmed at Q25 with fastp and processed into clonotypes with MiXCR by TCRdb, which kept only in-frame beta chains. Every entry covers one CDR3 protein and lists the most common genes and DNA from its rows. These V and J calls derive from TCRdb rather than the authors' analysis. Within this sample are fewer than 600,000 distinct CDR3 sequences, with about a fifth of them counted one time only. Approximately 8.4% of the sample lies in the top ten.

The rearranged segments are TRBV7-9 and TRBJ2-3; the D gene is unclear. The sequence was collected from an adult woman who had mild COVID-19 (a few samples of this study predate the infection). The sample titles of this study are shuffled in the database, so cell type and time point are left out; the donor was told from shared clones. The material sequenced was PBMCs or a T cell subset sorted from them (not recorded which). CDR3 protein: CASSFVQLLYASTDTQYF. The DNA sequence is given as TGTGCCAGCAGCTTCGTACAACTCCTTTATGCTAGCACAGATACGCAGTATTTT. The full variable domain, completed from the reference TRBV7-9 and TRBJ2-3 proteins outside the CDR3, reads DTGVSQNPRHKITKRGQNVTFRCDPISEHNRLYWYRQTLGQGPEFLTYFQNEAQLEKSRLLSDRFSAERPKGSFSTLEIQRTEQGDSAMYLCASSFVQLLYASTDTQYFGPGTRLTVL.